Included here is one T cell receptor beta chain sequence, with context. Its antigen is unknown. This entry belongs to a study of blood T cells in healthy people across ages. The study's findings and limits: Conclusively comparing naive with antigen-experienced cells was impossible with unsorted PBMCs. Among T cells, TCR beta diversity per million cells dropped roughly linearly as age rose.

Peripheral blood from each donor was collected in a volume of 9.5 to 10 milliliters. Germline-derived CDR1 and CDR2 are SGDLS and YYNGEE. The CDR3 is made up of 13 amino acids. V was pared by 3 bases and J by 0 bases, with 6 bases between. A second PCR of about 7 to 12 cycles used a sample-barcoded 5' primer and a J-beta primer mix. From the 5' RACE reads, TCRdb called clonotypes with MiXCR, one entry per CDR3 protein. The sample comprises 910,000 or so distinct CDR3 sequences, roughly 47% of which are singletons, and 20% to 25% rests with the top ten. The chain joins TRBV9 to TRBJ1-1; D remains unclear. Sequenced material: blood. The sequence was collected from a woman in her sixties in good health. CDR3 sequence: CASSGLMNTEAFF. The DNA of the CDR3 is TGTGCCAGCAGCGGATTGATGAACACTGAAGCTTTCTTT.